This T cell receptor beta chain was captured in a study of cytomegalovirus exposure and HLA in healthy donors. Study-wide points: Sequencing likely produced, as an artifact, a cluster of highly shared sequence variants. An analysis that came later showed most CMV-associated TCR beta chains appearing HLA-restricted.

Likely unrecorded immune exposures existed in these nominally healthy donors. Trimming cost V 3 bases and J 0 bases, with 8 bases left between them. Germline CDR1 is KGHSH and CDR2 is LQKENI. This CDR3 contains 14 residues. This PCR relied on a set of 60 Vbeta primers and 13 Jbeta primers. Assay used: immunoSEQ multiplex PCR; TCRdb lists only in-frame clones, some missing. The repertoire has 150,000 to 200,000 clones, approximately 80% of them found once; the top ten carry approximately 2.9%. Comment on this clone: What it recognizes is unknown.

The chain joins TRBV18 to TRBJ1-1; D is unresolved. Sample: PBMCs. This clonotype was sampled from a woman in her forties in good health and CMV-seropositive. The CDR3 here is CASSPDSMNTEAFF. The CDR3 DNA sequence: TGTGCCAGCTCACCCGACTCAATGAACACTGAAGCTTTCTTT. Full variable domain (remainder filled in from reference TRBV18 and TRBJ1-1): NAGVMQNPRHLVRRRGQEARLRCSPMKGHSHVYWYRQLPEEGLKFMVYLQKENIIDESGMPKERFSAEFPKEGPSILRIQQVVRGDSAAYFCASSPDSMNTEAFFGQGTRLTVV.